The present TCR beta chain was sequenced within a study of CD4+ T cells in melanoma (dated 2022 in TCRdb). Background for the entire study: Neoantigen-specific CD4+ T cells in human melanoma were what the study investigated. The full study reports these points: Neoantigen-specific CD4+ T cells were reported to be correlated with the function of CD8+ T cells, macrophages and B cells. According to the report, neoantigen-specific CD4+ T cells in melanoma displayed diverse differentiation states.

Looking up the germline V gene (reference sequence) yields CDR1 LNHDA and CDR2 SQIVND. V is cut by 3 bases and J by 3 bases, and the space between the germline ends is 15 bases. The CDR3 numbers 15 residues from cysteine through phenylalanine. Only the CDR3 region is kept as DNA, spanning 45 bases read in frame from base 1. The library came from the immunoSEQ multiplex PCR assay. TCRdb took this table from immuneACCESS and kept in-frame rearrangements with V and J called. Such tables lack part of the clones; where checked against another copy, unresolved V genes explain under half of the gap, and the rest is unexplained. For this sample there are 13,000 to 15,000 clones; roughly 70% appear just once. The top ten clones comprise approximately 10% of the sample. Patients with melanoma were used as donors. Note on this clone: Its antigen is still unknown. Base qualities are not provided; no much larger clone lies one nucleotide away.

Sequenced input: cells from a culture (not recorded whether cultured in vitro). The origin of this receptor is a human donor with melanoma. Recombination connected TRBV19 to TRBJ2-7; no D gene can be assigned with confidence. CDR3 loop: CASSINIGTNYEQYF. At the DNA level, the sequence is TGTGCCAGTAGTATTAACATAGGTACGAACTACGAGCAGTACTTC.